These 29 T cell receptor beta chains were sequenced from one sample in a study of regulatory T cells in long-lasting Graves disease. Relying on iRepertoire HTBI primers and Arm-PCR of CDR3 regions, the team built TCR beta libraries. TCRdb fed the multiplex PCR reads into MiXCR, producing one record per CDR3 protein. Among about 470,000 distinct CDR3 sequences listed, 20% to 25% were seen once. This sample's time point: persistent/refractory GD, antithyroid drugs over 5 years with positive TRAb. RNA from PBMCs was the source of the TCR library. The sample here was peripheral blood mononuclear cells (PBMCs), taken when the disease was refractory, from a patient treated with antithyroid drugs. The receptors were gathered from a female donor with Graves disease.

A word on this clonotype: The junction shows a germline mismatch at one end, possibly a read error. V and J are TRBV12-3 or TRBV12-4 and TRBJ1-2, with D unresolved. The CDR3 sequence is 14 residues long. The CDR3 nucleotides are TGTGCCATCAGTGAGTCGTCCACCCACTATGGCTACACCTTC. It specifies CAISESSTHYGYTF.

About this clonotype itself: A read error may explain this, as a much larger clone is one base away. This chain uses TRBV6-1 with TRBJ1-2; no definite D call. Germline assignment: CDR1 MNHNS and CDR2 SASEGT. V lost 5 bases to trimming and J lost 4 bases, with 11 bases between them. This CDR3 comprises 13 residues. CDR3 in DNA: TGTGCCAGCAGTAACGCAGCTATCTATGGCTACACCTTC. Amino acid sequence: CASSNAAIYGYTF.

On this clonotype itself: A much larger clone is a single base away; this may be a read error. The gene calls are TRBV2 and TRBJ1-1; a weak D match, TRBD1 (6 bases). Looked up from germline, CDR1 is SNHLY and CDR2 is FYNNEI. The CDR3 is 15 amino acids. The chain's CDR3 is CASRDKGGWNTEAIF. The CDR3 region has the DNA TGTGCCAGCAGGGATAAGGGGGGGTGGAACACTGAAGCTATCTTT.

The rearrangement joins TRBV6-1 to TRBJ1-2; 7 bases match TRBD1. Unmatched junction bases numbered 12, after V lost 7 bases and J lost 4 bases. The length of the CDR3 is 15 residues. Germline lookup yields CDR1 MNHNS and CDR2 SASEGT. CDR3 nucleotide sequence: TGTGCCAGCACTAGAGACAGGGAAGGGGCCTATGGCTACACCTTC. Translating it yields CASTRDREGAYGYTF.

Turning to this clonotype: Just one base apart from a much larger clone, this may be a read error. This likely comes from a read error, as the CDR3 has no conserved phenylalanine or tryptophan at its end. The genes are TRBV12-3 or TRBV12-4 and TRBJ2-5; D remains ambiguous. The CDR3 is 13 residues long. V was pared by 7 bases and J by 1 base, with 10 bases between. This CDR3 is CASTLRPQETQYL. The CDR3 bases are TGTGCCAGCACCTTGAGGCCCCAAGAGACCCAGTACCTC.

This clonotype was detected only a few times. The chain recombines TRBV7-8 with TRBJ2-5; 9 bases align to TRBD2. Trimming removed 2 bases from V and 1 base from J; junction bases left unmatched: 8. The germline V gene has CDR1 SGHVS and CDR2 FQNEAQ. This CDR3 comprises 17 residues. CDR3 sequence: CASSLFPSGTTQETQYF. The CDR3 DNA reads as TGTGCCAGCAGCTTATTCCCTAGCGGGACCACCCAAGAGACCCAGTACTTC.

This clonotype was detected only a few times. With a much larger clone just one base away, this may be a read error. The gene calls are TRBV28 and TRBJ2-2, with 13 bases fitting TRBD2. Unmatched junction bases numbered 12, after V lost 7 bases and J lost 7 bases. Germline V gives CDR1 MDHEN, CDR2 SYDVKM. The CDR3 runs to 17 residues. CDR3 sequence (DNA): TGTGCCAGCACGTCGGGACTAGCGGGACCCCCTGTCGGGGAGCTGTTTTTT. Translating it yields CASTSGLAGPPVGELFF.

This clonotype was seen only a few times. This chain links TRBV30 with TRBJ1-2; D gene unclear. This CDR3 is 14 amino acids long. Trimming shortened V by 2 bases and J by 2 bases, and 12 bases separated the two germline ends. Germline loops: CDR1 GTSNPN, CDR2 SVGIG (reference sequence). This chain's CDR3 is CAWSRYTGNYGYTF. Written as DNA, the CDR3 is TGTGCCTGGAGTCGTTATACCGGGAACTATGGCTACACCTTC.

This clonotype came up many times. The rearrangement joins TRBV7-3 to TRBJ2-7, with D hard to call. Looked up from germline, CDR1 is SGHTA and CDR2 is FQGTGA. V dropped 5 bases and J dropped 7 bases, with 15 bases sitting between them. CDR3 length: 13 residues. CDR3 nucleotides: TGTGCCAGCAGCACCGTCCCGGGCCCGGAGCAGTACTTC. Its protein is CASSTVPGPEQYF.

A few counts support this clonotype. This chain uses TRBV3-1 with TRBJ1-4; D remains unclear. This CDR3 comprises 15 residues. V dropped 5 bases and J dropped 5 bases, with 15 bases sitting between them. Germline CDR1 LGHDT, CDR2 YNNKEL (reference sequence). CDR3 DNA: TGTGCCAGCAGCTCCCAAGGAGGTTTGAATGAAAAACTGTTTTTT. It translates to CASSSQGGLNEKLFF. The variable domain in full, with the rest retrieved from reference TRBV3-1 and TRBJ1-4, is DTAVSQTPKYLVTQMGNDKSIKCEQNLGHDTMYWYKQDSKKFLKIMFSYNNKELIINETVPNRFSPKSPDKAHLNLHINSLELGDSAVYFCASSSQGGLNEKLFFGSGTQLSVL.

At least ten counts were recorded for this clonotype. The genes are TRBV7-9 and TRBJ1-2; D is ambiguous. Per the germline V gene, CDR1 is SEHNR and CDR2 is FQNEAQ (reference sequence). CDR3 length: 13 amino acids. The V end was cut by 3 bases, the J end by 0 bases, with 5 bases between. The CDR3: CASSFVANYGYTF. CDR3 sequence (DNA): TGTGCCAGCAGCTTCGTGGCTAACTATGGCTACACCTTC. Variable domain in full (rest from reference TRBV7-9 and TRBJ1-2): DTGVSQNPRHKITKRGQNVTFRCDPISEHNRLYWYRQTLGQGPEFLTYFQNEAQLEKSRLLSDRFSAERPKGSFSTLEIQRTEQGDSAMYLCASSFVANYGYTFGSGTRLTVV.

This clonotype was seen only a few times. In nucleotides, the CDR3 is TGCAGCGGCTTGGTGGGGAGCCCAAATGAAAAACTGTTTTTT. Amino acid sequence: CSGLVGSPNEKLFF. The chain joins TRBV29-1 to TRBJ1-4; D gene uncertain. Deletions cut 7 bases from V and 5 bases from J, with 17 bases between. The germline CDR1 and CDR2 sequences are SQVTM and ANQGSEA. The CDR3 extends over 14 amino acids.

This chain joins TRBV5-4 and TRBJ1-1, with 7 bases matching TRBD1. The CDR3 totals 17 residues. J gave up 0 bases and V 3 bases, and 11 bases lay outside the gene matches. Germline values: CDR1 SGHNT, CDR2 YYREEE (reference sequence). CDR3 DNA sequence: TGTGCCAGCAGCTCACCTACTGGACAGGACATGAACACTGAAGCTTTCTTT. Amino acid sequence: CASSSPTGQDMNTEAFF. The full variable domain, rest sourced from reference TRBV5-4 and TRBJ1-1, is ETGVTQSPTHLIKTRGQQVTLRCSSQSGHNTVSWYQQALGQGPQFIFQYYREEENGRGNFPPRFSGLQFPNYSSELNVNALELDDSALYLCASSSPTGQDMNTEAFFGQGTRLTVV.

This clonotype was seen at least ten times. The chain couples TRBV24-1 to TRBJ1-4, with a possible D match to TRBD1 (5 bases). The CDR3 consists of 16 residues. The germline gives CDR1 KGHDR, CDR2 SFDVKD. Deletions cut 7 bases from V and 6 bases from J, with 20 bases between. CDR3 protein: CATSPGGNELHEKLFF. The CDR3 region has the DNA TGTGCCACCAGCCCGGGGGGGAACGAGTTGCATGAAAAACTGTTTTTT.

The chain links TRBV7-2 to TRBJ2-3; TRBD1 matches at 8 bases. Germline loops: CDR1 SGHTA, CDR2 FQGNSA. V dropped 1 base and J dropped 1; count of bases not matched to a gene: 4. The CDR3 sequence is 16 residues long. CDR3 nucleotide sequence: TGTGCCAGCAGCTTAGGAGTGGGACAGGGCACAGATACGCAGTATTTT. Amino acid sequence: CASSLGVGQGTDTQYF. Full variable domain (outside the CDR3, taken from reference TRBV7-2 and TRBJ2-3): GAGVSQSPSNKVTEKGKDVELRCDPISGHTALYWYRQSLGQGLEFLIYFQGNSAPDKSGLPSDRFSAERTGGSVSTLTIQRTQQEDSAVYLCASSLGVGQGTDTQYFGPGTRLTVL.

The chain uses TRBV27 and TRBJ2-7; 7 bases map to TRBD2. After removal of 6 bases from V and 2 bases from J, the junction contained 13 bases not matched to a gene. Germline V lookup: CDR1 MNHEY, CDR2 SMNVEV (reference sequence). The CDR3 sequence is 16 residues long. The CDR3 reads CASSPQGGSTTYEQYF. For the CDR3, the DNA is TGTGCCAGCAGCCCCCAGGGCGGGAGTACCACCTACGAGCAGTACTTC.

There are a few counts of this clonotype. The chain combines TRBV4-1 with TRBJ2-2; the D is unclear. Germline values: CDR1 MGHRA, CDR2 YSYEKL. The CDR3 loop spans 13 amino acids. V lost 4 bases and J 2 bases, leaving 5 bases between the germline ends. CDR3 DNA sequence: TGCGCCAGCAGCCTCAGAAACACCGGGGAGCTGTTTTTT. Translating gives CASSLRNTGELFF.

J is TRBJ1-2 and V is TRBV9, with a weak D call TRBD1 (6 bases). Trimming stripped 6 bases from V and 0 bases from J, with 12 bases between. This CDR3 comprises 14 residues. Germline-derived CDR1 and CDR2 are SGDLS and YYNGEE. CDR3 amino acids: CASTQGPANYGYTF. The CDR3 DNA follows: TGTGCCAGCACCCAGGGGCCAGCTAACTATGGCTACACCTTC.

This chain links TRBV24-1 with TRBJ1-2, with D possibly TRBD1 on 6 matching bases. Germline lookup yields CDR1 KGHDR and CDR2 SFDVKD. With 3 bases removed from V and 5 bases from J, the gap between germline ends came to 12 bases. This CDR3 has 14 residues. The CDR3 sequence is CATSDNQGWYGYTF. The CDR3 region has the DNA TGTGCCACCAGTGATAACCAGGGGTGGTATGGCTACACCTTC.

This clonotype appeared many times. CDR3 amino acids: CASRPGQGISYEQYF. The CDR3 DNA reads TGTGCCAGCAGACCGGGACAGGGAATCTCCTACGAGCAGTACTTC. The chain employs TRBV28 and TRBJ2-7, with 9 bases lining up with TRBD1. The CDR3 has 15 residues. Germline assignment: CDR1 MDHEN and CDR2 SYDVKM. V lost 6 bases, J lost 0 bases, and 6 bases stayed unmatched.

This clonotype was observed at least ten times. The chain is built from TRBV27 and TRBJ2-5; 10 nucleotides agree with TRBD2. The trim removed 6 bases at V and 4 bases at J, leaving 8 bases unmatched. The CDR3 is 15 amino acids. The germline V gene encodes CDR1 MNHEY and CDR2 SMNVEV (reference sequence). The CDR3 loop reads CASSLYPSGRETQYF. CDR3 nucleotides: TGTGCCAGCAGCCTCTATCCTAGCGGGAGAGAGACCCAGTACTTC.

This clonotype has only a few counts. The genes are TRBV5-4 and TRBJ1-1; 7 positions agree with TRBD1. The V segment lost 4 bases and the J segment 11 bases; nucleotides outside the gene matches: 11. Germline values: CDR1 SGHNT, CDR2 YYREEE (reference sequence). This CDR3 is 13 amino acids long. CDR3 protein: CASSTGTDLVAFF. The DNA for the CDR3 is TGTGCCAGCAGCACCGGGACAGACCTTGTCGCTTTCTTT.

This clonotype was observed at least ten times. The V gene is TRBV28, the J gene TRBJ1-2, with D hard to call. Germline V gene data show CDR1 as MDHEN and CDR2 as SYDVKM. Trimming left V 2 bases short and J 6 bases short, with 10 bases between. The CDR3 totals 13 residues. The CDR3 region is CASSLDYSDGYTF. The CDR3 region has the DNA TGTGCCAGCAGTTTAGATTACTCGGATGGCTACACCTTC.

The rearrangement joins TRBV28 to TRBJ1-1, with D unresolved. V was pared by 6 bases and J by 0 bases, with 11 bases between. The CDR3 totals 14 residues. Germline CDR1 is MDHEN and CDR2 is SYDVKM. CDR3 in DNA: TGTGCCAGCAGCCGAGACCATCTGAACACTGAAGCTTTCTTT. Translating it yields CASSRDHLNTEAFF.

In regard to this clonotype: A junction end diverges from the germline sequence, so it may reflect a read error. The gene calls are TRBV11-2 and TRBJ2-2; 10 bases fit TRBD1. The CDR3 has 18 amino acids. CDR1 is SGHAT, CDR2 FQNNGV, per germline. This CDR3 reads CAGSSAPGQGSNTGELFF. CDR3 coding DNA: TGTGCCGGCAGCTCAGCTCCGGGACAGGGGTCGAACACCGGGGAGCTGTTTTTT.

This clonotype was detected only a few times. V is TRBV19 and J is TRBJ2-2, with 7 bases identical to TRBD1. The germline V gene has CDR1 LNHDA and CDR2 SQIVND (reference sequence). Trimming at V came to 9 bases and at J to 1 base, leaving 8 bases not matched to a gene. The CDR3 length is 15 residues. CDR3 DNA: TGTGCCAGCGCCCAGCGACAGGGGAACACCGGGGAGCTGTTTTTT. Residues: CASAQRQGNTGELFF.

This clonotype came up many times. The V and J genes are TRBV24-1 and TRBJ2-5, with D possibly TRBD2 on 5 matching bases. The V and J ends lost 7 bases and 4 bases respectively, with 15 bases between them. Germline-derived CDR1 and CDR2 are KGHDR and SFDVKD. This CDR3 region has 14 residues. CDR3 coding DNA: TGTGCCACCAGCCCCCCCGGGGAGTTAGAGACCCAGTACTTC. Protein: CATSPPGELETQYF.

The table lists this clonotype with many counts. This chain uses TRBV30 with TRBJ1-4; 9 nucleotides align to TRBD1. The V segment lost 4 bases and the J segment 5 bases; nucleotides outside the gene matches: 2. The germline CDR1 and CDR2 sequences are GTSNPN and SVGIG (reference sequence). This CDR3 region has 13 residues. The CDR3 sequence is CAWTGTGNEKLFF. The CDR3, as DNA: TGTGCCTGGACCGGGACAGGGAATGAAAAACTGTTTTTT.

The sample holds many counts of this clonotype. This chain links TRBV28 with TRBJ1-1; 8 positions match TRBD1. This CDR3 contains 16 residues. Per germline, CDR1 MDHEN and CDR2 SYDVKM. V trimming: 3 bases; J trimming: 6 bases; junction bases outside the gene matches: 12. The CDR3: CASSFQGAHGAPEAFF. In DNA form, the CDR3 reads TGTGCCAGCAGTTTTCAGGGGGCGCATGGGGCTCCTGAAGCTTTCTTT.